The source of this T cell receptor beta chain is a study of T cell repertoires in cytomegalovirus infection. Regarding the study as a whole: Dominating the ex vivo response were TCR beta clonotypes that were CMV-specific and HLA-C-restricted.

TCRdb independently ran MiXCR on the reads; one entry per CDR3 protein. The repertoire holds about 570,000 distinct CDR3 sequences, with almost 40% as singletons. This clonotype was counted a few times. What it recognizes is unknown. The material was cultured PBMCs, obtained from culture after CMV antigen stimulation. The source of this sequence is a human donor in good health (CMV status not recorded). Some clones in this sample may be carry-over from other donors' samples.

The CDR3 DNA follows: TGTGCCATCAGTCGGTTGACTAGCGGAAGCTCCTACAATGAGCAGTTCTTC. It codes for CAISRLTSGSSYNEQFF. This chain links TRBV10-3 with TRBJ2-1; 9 nucleotides line up with TRBD2. With V trimmed by 5 bases and J by 0 bases, 8 bases remained unmatched. Germline V CDR1 and CDR2: ENHRY, SYGVKD. The CDR3 contains 17 residues.